A selection of T cell receptor beta chains follows, all from one sample in a study of blood T cell repertoires in COVID-19. The table came from immunoSEQ multiplex PCR; TCRdb's copy has only in-frame clones and leaves some out. The sample has about 43,000 clones, approximately 87% seen once; the top ten hold less than 5.5%. The sample consisted of peripheral blood. These receptors were taken from a human donor in a cohort sampled during active COVID-19. The CDR3 runs from the conserved cysteine through the conserved F or W. D genes are given only for firm matches. A row's size may be missing; if present it is once, few, many or a size class.

d_call	v_call	clone_size	j_call	cdr3_nt	cdr3_aa
TRBD1	TRBV27	NA	TRBJ2-3	TGTGCCAGCAGGGAAGCGACAGGGGTACTTTCGGGCACAGATACGCAGTATTTT	CASREATGVLSGTDTQYF
NA	TRBV6-5	NA	TRBJ2-2	TGTGCCAGCCTTAGCGGACTGAACACCGGGGAGCTGTTTTTT	CASLSGLNTGELFF
TRBD2	TRBV9	NA	TRBJ2-7	TGTGCCAGCAGCGTAGCGAGGGCTAGCGGGATCTACGAGCAGTACTTC	CASSVARASGIYEQYF
TRBD1	TRBV9	NA	TRBJ2-1	TGTGCCAGCAGCGTAACCGGGCAGGGGGCGCGTAATGAGCAGTTCTTC	CASSVTGQGARNEQFF
TRBD2	TRBV5-6	NA	TRBJ2-2	TGTGCCACCGAACTAGCGGGAGGGGCGACCGGGGAGCTGTTTTTT	CATELAGGATGELFF
TRBD2	TRBV6-2/TRBV6-3	NA	TRBJ2-4	TGTGCCAGCAGTTACACGGGACTAGCGGGAACCAAAAACATTCAGTACTTC	CASSYTGLAGTKNIQYF
TRBD2	TRBV25-1	NA	TRBJ2-1	TGTGCCAGCAGCACAACCCGCTCCGGACTAGCGGGAGGGATTGAGCAGTTCTTC	CASSTTRSGLAGGIEQFF
NA	TRBV7-2	NA	TRBJ2-1	TGTGCCAGCAGATACACAGGGTACTCCTACAATGAGCAGTTCTTC	CASRYTGYSYNEQFF
TRBD2	TRBV7-9	few	TRBJ2-1	TGTGCCAGCAGGGCAGGTGGGGGAGGGCCCCACAATGAGCAGTTCTTC	CASRAGGGGPHNEQFF
TRBD1	TRBV5-1	NA	TRBJ2-1	TGCGCCAGCAGCTTGCGACAGGGGGCATTCAATGAGCAGTTCTTC	CASSLRQGAFNEQFF
NA	TRBV28	NA	TRBJ1-1	TGTGCCAGCAGTCCCACCCTGGACAGGAACACTGAAGCTTTCTTT	CASSPTLDRNTEAFF
TRBD2	TRBV7-3	NA	TRBJ2-5	TGTGCCAGCAGCTTAACCGGAGTGCGGTTAGCGGGACGAGGAGAGACCCAGTACTTC	CASSLTGVRLAGRGETQYF
NA	TRBV28	NA	TRBJ2-3	TGTGCCAGCAGTTTAAGCAGCACAGATACGCAGTATTTT	CASSLSSTDTQYF
TRBD1	TRBV28	NA	TRBJ2-7	TGTGCCAGCAGTTTACCCGGGACAGTCTCCTACGAGCAGTACTTC	CASSLPGTVSYEQYF
TRBD1	TRBV7-7	NA	TRBJ2-3	TGTGCCAGCAGCATAGACAGGGGGTCAGATACGCAGTATTTT	CASSIDRGSDTQYF
NA	TRBV21-1	NA	TRBJ2-3	TGTGCCAGCCATGTCCCCGGGAGCGGGACAGATACGCAGTATTTT	CASHVPGSGTDTQYF
NA	TRBV6-2/TRBV6-3	NA	TRBJ2-2	TGTGCCAGCAGTATGGGGAGGTCCGGGGAGCTGTTTTTT	CASSMGRSGELFF
NA	TRBV5-4	few	TRBJ2-1	TGTGCCAGCAGCTCTAGCTCCTACAATGAGCAGTTCTTC	CASSSSSYNEQFF